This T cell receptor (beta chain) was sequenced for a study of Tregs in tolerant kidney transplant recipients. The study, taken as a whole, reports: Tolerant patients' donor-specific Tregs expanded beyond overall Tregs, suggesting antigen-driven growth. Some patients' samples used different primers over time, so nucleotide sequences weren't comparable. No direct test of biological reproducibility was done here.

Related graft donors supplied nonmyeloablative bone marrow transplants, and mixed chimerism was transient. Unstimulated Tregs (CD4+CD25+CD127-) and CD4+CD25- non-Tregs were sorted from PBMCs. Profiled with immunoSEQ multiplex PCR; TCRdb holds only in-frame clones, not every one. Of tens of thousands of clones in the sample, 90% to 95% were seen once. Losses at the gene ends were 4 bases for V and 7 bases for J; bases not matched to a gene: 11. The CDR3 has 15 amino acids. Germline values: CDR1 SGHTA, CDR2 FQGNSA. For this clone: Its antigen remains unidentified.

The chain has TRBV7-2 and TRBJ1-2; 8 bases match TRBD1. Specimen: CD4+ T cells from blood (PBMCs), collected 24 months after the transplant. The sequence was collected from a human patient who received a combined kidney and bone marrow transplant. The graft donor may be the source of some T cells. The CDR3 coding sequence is TGTGCCAGCAGCTGGACCCGGACAGGGACAGCTGGCTACACCTTC. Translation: CASSWTRTGTAGYTF. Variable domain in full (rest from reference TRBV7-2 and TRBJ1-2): GAGVSQSPSNKVTEKGKDVELRCDPISGHTALYWYRQSLGQGLEFLIYFQGNSAPDKSGLPSDRFSAERTGGSVSTLTIQRTQQEDSAVYLCASSWTRTGTAGYTFGSGTRLTVV.